These T cell receptor beta chains were read from a single sample in a study of blood T cell repertoires in COVID-19. Clones were sequenced by immunoSEQ multiplex PCR, and TCRdb holds only the in-frame ones, with some missing. The table shows 200,000 to 300,000 clones, with approximately 85% occurring only once. The source material was PBMCs or T cells enriched from blood (not recorded which). The receptors shown here come from a woman aged 45 to 65 with acute COVID-19. The CDR3 runs from the conserved cysteine through the conserved F or W. The order of the fields is J gene, clone size, V gene, D gene, CDR3 protein, CDR3 DNA. D genes are given only for firm matches. Expanded clones get a size class; other rows say once, few or many, or leave the size out.

j_call: TRBJ2-1
clone_size: few
v_call: TRBV19
d_call: NA
cdr3_aa: CASTDGPGSDYNEQFF
cdr3_nt: TGTGCCAGTACCGATGGGCCGGGTAGCGACTACAATGAGCAGTTCTTC

j_call: TRBJ1-1
clone_size: NA
v_call: TRBV4-2
d_call: NA
cdr3_aa: CASSQEAASSNTEAFF
cdr3_nt: TGTGCCAGCAGCCAAGAGGCGGCCAGTTCGAACACTGAAGCTTTCTTT

j_call: TRBJ2-5
clone_size: NA
v_call: TRBV9
d_call: NA
cdr3_aa: CASSVEGVNFQETQYF
cdr3_nt: TGTGCCAGCAGCGTAGAAGGAGTAAACTTTCAAGAGACCCAGTACTTC

j_call: TRBJ1-4
clone_size: NA
v_call: TRBV5-1
d_call: NA
cdr3_aa: CASSSGQPTNEKLFF
cdr3_nt: TGCGCCAGCAGCTCCGGACAGCCAACTAATGAAAAACTGTTTTTT

j_call: TRBJ1-1
clone_size: once
v_call: TRBV4-3
d_call: NA
cdr3_aa: CASSQDLMNTEAFF
cdr3_nt: TGCGCCAGCAGCCAAGATTTAATGAACACTGAAGCTTTCTTT

j_call: TRBJ1-1
clone_size: NA
v_call: TRBV13
d_call: NA
cdr3_aa: CASSLGRQITGRAFF
cdr3_nt: TGTGCCAGCAGCTTAGGGAGACAGATAACCGGTCGGGCTTTCTTT

j_call: TRBJ2-5
clone_size: NA
v_call: TRBV10-2
d_call: NA
cdr3_aa: CASSDSRRGETQYF
cdr3_nt: TGCGCCAGCAGTGATAGTAGGAGGGGAGAGACCCAGTACTTC

j_call: TRBJ1-3
clone_size: NA
v_call: TRBV4-1
d_call: TRBD1
cdr3_aa: CASSQGWGQGASGNTIYF
cdr3_nt: TGCGCCAGCAGCCAAGGGTGGGGACAGGGGGCGAGCGGAAACACCATATATTTT

j_call: TRBJ1-2
clone_size: NA
v_call: TRBV6-2/TRBV6-3
d_call: TRBD1
cdr3_aa: CASSQADRALNYGYTF
cdr3_nt: TGTGCCAGCAGTCAGGCGGACAGGGCTCTTAACTATGGCTACACCTTC

j_call: TRBJ1-4
clone_size: NA
v_call: TRBV21-1
d_call: NA
cdr3_aa: CASSIPEHEKLFF
cdr3_nt: TGTGCCAGCAGCATCCCAGAACATGAAAAACTGTTTTTT

j_call: TRBJ2-5
clone_size: NA
v_call: TRBV9
d_call: TRBD2
cdr3_aa: CASSPWASGAETQYF
cdr3_nt: TGTGCCAGCAGCCCGTGGGCTAGCGGGGCGGAGACCCAGTACTTC

j_call: TRBJ1-2
clone_size: NA
v_call: TRBV30
d_call: NA
cdr3_aa: CAWRNRQLNYGYTF
cdr3_nt: TGTGCCTGGAGGAATAGACAGTTAAACTATGGCTACACCTTC

j_call: TRBJ1-2
clone_size: NA
v_call: TRBV10-2
d_call: NA
cdr3_aa: CASSDPSRGSYGYTF
cdr3_nt: TGCGCCAGCAGTGATCCTTCCCGGGGAAGCTATGGCTACACCTTC

j_call: TRBJ1-2
clone_size: few
v_call: TRBV5-1
d_call: NA
cdr3_aa: CASSLDWGTYGYTF
cdr3_nt: TGCGCCAGCAGCTTGGACTGGGGCACTTATGGCTACACCTTC

j_call: TRBJ2-1
clone_size: NA
v_call: TRBV5-5
d_call: TRBD2
cdr3_aa: CASGASGVPNNEQFF
cdr3_nt: TGTGCCAGCGGGGCTAGCGGGGTTCCAAACAATGAGCAGTTCTTC

j_call: TRBJ2-5
clone_size: once
v_call: TRBV19
d_call: NA
cdr3_aa: CASSRGTVGGETQYF
cdr3_nt: TGTGCCAGTAGCCGCGGGACCGTCGGCGGAGAGACCCAGTACTTC

j_call: TRBJ2-7
clone_size: NA
v_call: TRBV5-1
d_call: TRBD1
cdr3_aa: CASSLAGQGAHEQYF
cdr3_nt: TGCGCCAGCAGCTTGGCGGGACAGGGTGCCCACGAGCAGTACTTC

j_call: TRBJ2-2
clone_size: NA
v_call: TRBV19
d_call: TRBD2
cdr3_aa: CASGTSGGASTGELFF
cdr3_nt: TGTGCCAGTGGGACTAGCGGGGGGGCGAGCACCGGGGAGCTGTTTTTT

j_call: TRBJ1-5
clone_size: once
v_call: TRBV27
d_call: TRBD1
cdr3_aa: CASSRTGLNNQPQHF
cdr3_nt: TGTGCCAGCAGTCGGACAGGGCTTAACAATCAGCCCCAGCATTTT

j_call: TRBJ1-2
clone_size: NA
v_call: TRBV27
d_call: NA
cdr3_aa: CASTSGHNGYTF
cdr3_nt: NA

j_call: TRBJ1-2
clone_size: NA
v_call: TRBV30
d_call: NA
cdr3_aa: CAWSVRGFRGYTF
cdr3_nt: TGTGCCTGGAGTGTACGGGGGTTTCGGGGCTACACCTTC

j_call: TRBJ2-5
clone_size: NA
v_call: TRBV5-1
d_call: TRBD1
cdr3_aa: CASSYLAGTGYQETQYF
cdr3_nt: TGCGCCAGCAGTTATTTAGCCGGGACAGGGTATCAAGAGACCCAGTACTTC

j_call: TRBJ2-1
clone_size: NA
v_call: TRBV27
d_call: NA
cdr3_aa: CASRRDPGSEQFF
cdr3_nt: TGTGCCAGCAGGAGGGACCCCGGGAGTGAGCAGTTCTTC

j_call: TRBJ2-3
clone_size: NA
v_call: TRBV30
d_call: TRBD2
cdr3_aa: CAFRPGAGGFPDTQYF
cdr3_nt: TGTGCCTTCCGACCGGGCGCGGGGGGCTTCCCAGATACGCAGTATTTT